This T cell receptor beta chain stems from a study of early T cells in non-severe SARS-CoV-2 infection. Individual cDNA molecules were tagged with unique molecular identifiers, the study reported. TCRdb processed the 5' RACE reads anew with MiXCR; each CDR3 protein has one entry. The sample contains fewer than 85,000 distinct CDR3 sequences, about 15% of which appear only once. The sequence was collected from an adult who was a healthcare worker with PCR-confirmed SARS-CoV-2 infection or an uninfected control (not recorded which). The source material was whole blood, sampled at baseline.

The CDR3 sequence is CASSRQAGNIQYF. The CDR3 region has the DNA TGTGCCAGCAGTCGACAGGCGGGAAACATTCAGTACTTC. The chain joins TRBV28 to TRBJ2-4; tentatively, D is TRBD1 (6 bases). The CDR3 spans 13 residues. Germline-derived CDR1 and CDR2 are MDHEN and SYDVKM. V gave up 5 bases and J gave up 6 bases, with 11 bases separating them. The full variable domain, completed using reference TRBV28 and TRBJ2-4, is DVKVTQSSRYLVKRTGEKVFLECVQDMDHENMFWYRQDPGLGLRLIYFSYDVKMKEKGDIPEGYSVSREKKERFSLILESASTNQTSMYLCASSRQAGNIQYFGAGTRLSVL.